The source of this TCR beta chain is a study of CD8 T cells in Susac syndrome. The CDR3 sequence is 12 residues long. Trimming cost V 5 bases and J 4 bases; bases outside gene matches: 3. Germline lookup yields CDR1 SQVTM and CDR2 ANQGSEA. Random hexamers were used to reverse transcribe the RNA input (roughly 0.5 to 1 ug). One entry per CDR3 protein, called by TCRdb with MiXCR from the immunoSEQ multiplex PCR reads. The table includes over 100,000 distinct CDR3 sequences, 85% to 95% detected once. Specimen: CD8+ T cells from PBMCs. The genes are TRBV29-1 and TRBJ1-2, with 8 positions matching TRBD1. The sequence derives from a human donor in good health. This CDR3 reads CSVPGQVYGYTF. The CDR3 DNA reads as TGCAGCGTTCCGGGACAGGTCTATGGCTACACCTTC.